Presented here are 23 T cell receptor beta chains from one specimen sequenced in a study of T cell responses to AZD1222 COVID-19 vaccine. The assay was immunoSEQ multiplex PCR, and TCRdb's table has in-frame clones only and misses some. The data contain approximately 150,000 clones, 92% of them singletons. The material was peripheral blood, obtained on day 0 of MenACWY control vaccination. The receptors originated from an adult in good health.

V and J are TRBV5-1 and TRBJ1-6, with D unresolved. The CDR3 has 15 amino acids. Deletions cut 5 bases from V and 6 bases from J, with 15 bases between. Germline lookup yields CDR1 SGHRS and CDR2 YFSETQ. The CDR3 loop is CASRAPGSGNSPLHF. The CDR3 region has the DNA TGCGCCAGCAGGGCCCCGGGGAGCGGTAATTCACCCCTCCACTTT. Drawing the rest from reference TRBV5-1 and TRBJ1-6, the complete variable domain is KAGVTQTPRYLIKTRGQQVTLSCSPISGHRSVSWYQQTPGQGLQFLFEYFSETQRNKGNFPGRFSGRQFSNSRSEMNVSTLELGDSALYLCASRAPGSGNSPLHFGNGTRLTVT.

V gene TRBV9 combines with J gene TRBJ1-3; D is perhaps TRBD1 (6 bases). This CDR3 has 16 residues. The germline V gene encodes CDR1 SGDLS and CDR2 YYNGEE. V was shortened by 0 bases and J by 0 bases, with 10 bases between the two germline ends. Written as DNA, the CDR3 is TGTGCCAGCAGCGTAGGGGGACAACGCTCTGGAAACACCATATATTTT. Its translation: CASSVGGQRSGNTIYF.

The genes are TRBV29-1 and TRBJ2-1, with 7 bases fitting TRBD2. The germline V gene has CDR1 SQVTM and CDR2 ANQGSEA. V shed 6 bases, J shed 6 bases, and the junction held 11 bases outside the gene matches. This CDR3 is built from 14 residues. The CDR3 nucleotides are TGCAGCGTCCGAGGGAGGGGTCGGGTCAATGAGCAGTTCTTC. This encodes CSVRGRGRVNEQFF.

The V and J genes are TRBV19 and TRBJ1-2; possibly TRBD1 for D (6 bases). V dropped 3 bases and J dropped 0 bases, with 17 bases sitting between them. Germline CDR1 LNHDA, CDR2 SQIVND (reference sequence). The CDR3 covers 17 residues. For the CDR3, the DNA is TGTGCCAGTAGTATGGGGGACACCCCGACCACTAACTATGGCTACACCTTC. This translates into CASSMGDTPTTNYGYTF.

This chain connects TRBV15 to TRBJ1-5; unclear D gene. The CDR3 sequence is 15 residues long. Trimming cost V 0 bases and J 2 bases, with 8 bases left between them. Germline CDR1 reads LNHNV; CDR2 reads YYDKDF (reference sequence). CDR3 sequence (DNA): TGTGCCACCAGCAGAGATCTTGCCGGCAATCAGCCCCAGCATTTT. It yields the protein CATSRDLAGNQPQHF.

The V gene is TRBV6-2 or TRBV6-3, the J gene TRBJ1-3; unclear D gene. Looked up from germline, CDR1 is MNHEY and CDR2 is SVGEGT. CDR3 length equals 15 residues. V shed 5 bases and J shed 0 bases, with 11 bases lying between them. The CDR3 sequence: CASSADGFSGNTIYF. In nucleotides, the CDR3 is TGTGCCAGCAGTGCCGACGGATTCTCTGGAAACACCATATATTTT.

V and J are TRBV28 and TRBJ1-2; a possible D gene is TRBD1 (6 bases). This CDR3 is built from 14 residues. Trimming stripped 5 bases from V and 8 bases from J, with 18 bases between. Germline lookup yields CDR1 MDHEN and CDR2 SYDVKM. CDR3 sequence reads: CASSPGGTSFGYTF. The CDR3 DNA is TGTGCCAGCAGTCCCGGGGGGACAAGCTTCGGCTACACCTTC.

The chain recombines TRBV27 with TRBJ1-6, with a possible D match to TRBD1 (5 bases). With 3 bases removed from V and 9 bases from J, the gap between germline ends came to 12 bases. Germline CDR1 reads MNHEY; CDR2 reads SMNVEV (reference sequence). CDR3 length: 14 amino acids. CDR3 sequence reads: CASSLVRASSPLHF. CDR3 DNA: TGTGCCAGCAGTTTGGTCAGGGCATCTTCACCCCTCCACTTT.

The CDR3, as DNA: TGTGCCAGCAGCTTGGTGGACTCTGGCTACACCTTC. It specifies CASSLVDSGYTF. V is TRBV5-6 and J is TRBJ1-2; no firm D call. From germline, CDR1 is SGHDT and CDR2 YYEEEE. The CDR3 runs 12 residues. The germline V and J ends were trimmed by 0 bases and 7 bases, with 7 bases remaining between them.

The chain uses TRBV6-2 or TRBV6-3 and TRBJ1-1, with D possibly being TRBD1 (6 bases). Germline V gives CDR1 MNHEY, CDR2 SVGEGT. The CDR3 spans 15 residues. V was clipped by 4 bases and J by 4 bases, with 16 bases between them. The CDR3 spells CASSSHRGGGTEAFF. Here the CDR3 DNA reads TGTGCCAGCAGTTCACATCGGGGGGGCGGCACTGAAGCTTTCTTT.

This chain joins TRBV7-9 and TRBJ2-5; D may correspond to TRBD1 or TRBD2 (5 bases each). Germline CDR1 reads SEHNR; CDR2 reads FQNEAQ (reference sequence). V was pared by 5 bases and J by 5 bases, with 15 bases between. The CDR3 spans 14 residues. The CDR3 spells CASSPPGLGETQYF. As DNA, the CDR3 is TGTGCCAGCAGCCCTCCGGGGCTTGGGGAGACCCAGTACTTC.

The CDR3 sequence: CASSHRTGSTGELFF. In DNA form, the CDR3 reads TGTGCCAGCAGTCACCGGACAGGTAGCACCGGGGAGCTGTTTTTT. This sequence joins TRBV27 and TRBJ2-2; TRBD1 matches 7 bases. Trimming at V came to 5 bases and at J to 4 bases, leaving 7 bases not matched to a gene. This CDR3 is 15 amino acids long. CDR1 MNHEY and CDR2 SMNVEV come from the germline V gene (reference sequence).

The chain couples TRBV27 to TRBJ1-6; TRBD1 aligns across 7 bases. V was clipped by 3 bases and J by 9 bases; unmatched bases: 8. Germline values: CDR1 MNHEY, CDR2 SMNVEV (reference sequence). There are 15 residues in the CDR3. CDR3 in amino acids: CASSFRTGWGSPLHF. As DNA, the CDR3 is TGTGCCAGCAGTTTCCGGACAGGCTGGGGTTCACCCCTCCACTTT.

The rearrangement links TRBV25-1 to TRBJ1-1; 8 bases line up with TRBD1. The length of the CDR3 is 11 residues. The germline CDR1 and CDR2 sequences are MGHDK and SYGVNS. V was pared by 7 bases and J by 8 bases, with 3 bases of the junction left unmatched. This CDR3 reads CASTGQGEAFF. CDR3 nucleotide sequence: TGTGCCAGCACCGGACAGGGAGAAGCTTTCTTT.

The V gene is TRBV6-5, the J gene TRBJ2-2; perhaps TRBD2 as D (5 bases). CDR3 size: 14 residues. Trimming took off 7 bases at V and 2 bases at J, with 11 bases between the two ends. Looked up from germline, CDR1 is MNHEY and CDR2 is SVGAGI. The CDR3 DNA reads TGTGCCAGCACTCTAGCCGGTAACACCGGGGAGCTGTTTTTT. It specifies CASTLAGNTGELFF.

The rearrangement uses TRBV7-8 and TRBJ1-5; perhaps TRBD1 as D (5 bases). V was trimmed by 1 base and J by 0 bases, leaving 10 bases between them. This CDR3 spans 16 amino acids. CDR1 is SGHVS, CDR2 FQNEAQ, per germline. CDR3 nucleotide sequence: TGTGCCAGCAGCTTAGAAGCAGGGAATAGCAATCAGCCCCAGCATTTT. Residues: CASSLEAGNSNQPQHF.

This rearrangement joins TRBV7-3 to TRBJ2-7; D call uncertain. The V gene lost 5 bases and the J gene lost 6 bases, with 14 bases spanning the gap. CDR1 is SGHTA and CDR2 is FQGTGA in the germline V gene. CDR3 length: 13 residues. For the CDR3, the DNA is TGTGCCAGCAGCCTAAGTCGAACATCCGAGCAGTACTTC. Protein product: CASSLSRTSEQYF.

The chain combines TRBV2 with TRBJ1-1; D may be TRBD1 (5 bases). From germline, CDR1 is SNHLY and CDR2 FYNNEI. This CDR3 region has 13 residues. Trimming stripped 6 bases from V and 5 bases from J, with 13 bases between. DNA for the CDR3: TGTGCCAGCAGCGGGGACGGTGGGACTGAAGCTTTCTTT. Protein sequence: CASSGDGGTEAFF.

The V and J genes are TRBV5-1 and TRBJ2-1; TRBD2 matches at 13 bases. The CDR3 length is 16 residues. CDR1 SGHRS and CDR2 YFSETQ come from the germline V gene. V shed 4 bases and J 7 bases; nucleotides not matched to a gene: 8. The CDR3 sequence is CASSPGTSGRANEQFF. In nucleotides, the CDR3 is TGCGCCAGCAGCCCCGGTACTAGCGGGAGGGCAAATGAGCAGTTCTTC. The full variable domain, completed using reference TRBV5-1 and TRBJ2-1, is KAGVTQTPRYLIKTRGQQVTLSCSPISGHRSVSWYQQTPGQGLQFLFEYFSETQRNKGNFPGRFSGRQFSNSRSEMNVSTLELGDSALYLCASSPGTSGRANEQFFGPGTRLTVL.

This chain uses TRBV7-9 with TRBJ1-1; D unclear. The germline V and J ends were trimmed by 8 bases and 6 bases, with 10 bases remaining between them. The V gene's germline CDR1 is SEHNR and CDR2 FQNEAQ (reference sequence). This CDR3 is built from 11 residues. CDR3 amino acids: CASGSIAEAFF. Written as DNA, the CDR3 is TGTGCCAGCGGGAGCATCGCTGAAGCTTTCTTT.

Written as DNA, the CDR3 is TGCGCCAGCAGCGCGGGGTTGGCGGGCTACACCTTC. Translated, it gives CASSAGLAGYTF. The rearrangement uses TRBV5-1 and TRBJ1-2; D gene unclear. The CDR3 has 12 residues. CDR1 SGHRS and CDR2 YFSETQ come from the germline V gene. Trimming left V 4 bases short and J 8 bases short, with 12 bases between.

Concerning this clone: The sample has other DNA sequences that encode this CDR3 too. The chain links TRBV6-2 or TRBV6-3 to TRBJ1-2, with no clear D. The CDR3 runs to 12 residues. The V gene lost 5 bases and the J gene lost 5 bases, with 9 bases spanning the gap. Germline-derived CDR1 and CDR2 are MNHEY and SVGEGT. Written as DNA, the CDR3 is TGTGCCAGCAGTCCGACGGGATATGGCTACACCTTC. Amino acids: CASSPTGYGYTF.

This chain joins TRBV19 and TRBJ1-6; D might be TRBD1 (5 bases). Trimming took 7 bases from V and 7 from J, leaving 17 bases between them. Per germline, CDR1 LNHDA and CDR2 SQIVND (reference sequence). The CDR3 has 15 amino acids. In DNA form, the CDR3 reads TGTGCCAGTAAAATGCAGGGCAGAAGCAATTCACCCCTCCACTTT. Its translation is CASKMQGRSNSPLHF. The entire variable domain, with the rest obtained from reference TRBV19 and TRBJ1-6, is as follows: DGGITQSPKYLFRKEGQNVTLSCEQNLNHDAMYWYRQDPGQGLRLIYYSQIVNDFQKGDIAEGYSVSREKKESFPLTVTSAQKNPTAFYLCASKMQGRSNSPLHFGNGTRLTVT.